This T cell receptor (beta chain) derives from a study of post-analysis software for immune sequencing data (dated by TCRdb to about 2015). Broadly, across the study: Relapsing-remitting, secondary progressive and progressive-relapsing multiple sclerosis were recorded as disease courses, and subtype annotation was lacking for some patients. The multiple sclerosis patient repertoires were compared with about a dozen previously published healthy control repertoires from donors aged 6 to 25 years. A subset of samples was prepared in parallel using single-end sample barcoding, then pooled and co-amplified after Illumina adapter ligation.

Here is what the overall study found, with its caveats: Several TRBV segments, including TRBV5-6, TRBV5-1 and TRBV20-1, were significantly more frequent in patients than controls. Significantly lower normalized Chao1 diversity was found in multiple sclerosis patients than in controls, suggesting substantial peripheral T-cell clonal expansion. The multiple sclerosis patient group was slightly younger than the control group. Direct clustering with F measure revealed strong co-clustering of samples prepared in the same batch, which led to a batch-effect correction.

In this sample, this clonotype turned up a few times. Its recognized antigen is unknown. Per-base qualities were not stored, and no clone one base away is much larger. V is reduced by 4 bases and J by 8 bases, leaving a spacing of 14 bases between them. In the germline V gene, CDR1 corresponds to SNHLY and CDR2 to FYNNEI. The CDR3 runs 13 amino acids, cysteine and phenylalanine included. Of the read, only the CDR3 DNA is kept; its 39 bases are in frame from base 1. TCR beta repertoires were profiled from peripheral blood of 10 to 15 young patients with multiple sclerosis to demonstrate the VDJtools post-analysis software. The multiple sclerosis patients were children and adolescents ranging in age from roughly 6 to 16 years. Library preparation used PCR. Instrument used: Illumina HiSeq 2500. To reduce PCR and sequencing biases, unique molecular identifiers were incorporated into the TCR beta cDNA libraries. Approximately 500,000 cDNA molecules were obtained for every 1 to 10 million input T cells, so each molecule roughly corresponded to one T cell. The patient libraries were prepared and sequenced with the same protocol used for the earlier healthy control dataset. Within a given batch, samples were prepared together, multiplexed and sequenced on the same HiSeq lane. Per the original workflow: Raw barcoded reads were processed with MIGEC, discarding single-read molecular identifier groups before consensus assembly and CDR3 extraction. Clonotype tables were post-analysed with VDJtools, and diversity was normalized by down-sampling all datasets to the smallest sample size. In repertoire overlap clustering, CDR3 amino acid sequences, but not nucleotide sequences, were matched to correct batch-related cross-sample contamination. Clones were called with MiXCR by TCRdb after fastp trimmed the public reads at Q25, and only in-frame beta chains were retained. Rows with a matching CDR3 protein are joined into one entry that keeps the most common DNA and genes. The V and J calls come from TCRdb's annotation, not from the publication. Counted in this sample were some 690,000 distinct CDR3 sequences; 25% to 30% of them appeared once. The ten biggest clones cover 0.5% to 0.6% of the sample.

The receptor was isolated from a girl between 10 and 17 years old with multiple sclerosis. The sequencing input was blood. The sequence links TRBV2 to TRBJ1-2, with the identity of the D gene unclear. The DNA is as follows: TGTGCCAGCAGTGCTAAGGAGAGAGGGGGCTACACCTTC. It translates to CASSAKERGGYTF.